The 27 T cell receptor beta chains below come from one sample, sequenced in a study of blood T cell repertoires in COVID-19. Using immunoSEQ multiplex PCR, the repertoire was profiled, and TCRdb retains in-frame clones only, with some absent. Among some 80,000 clones, roughly 90% were seen once, and the ten largest hold just over 2.5%. The sample taken for sequencing was peripheral blood. These receptors all come from a human donor in a cohort sampled during active COVID-19.

The V call is TRBV28, the J call TRBJ2-7; TRBD1 is a possible D gene (6 bases). V gave up 5 bases and J gave up 0 bases, with 17 bases separating them. CDR3 length: 16 residues. In germline, CDR1 is MDHEN, CDR2 SYDVKM. The CDR3 DNA follows: TGTGCCAGCAGTCTTATGGCCCGAGGGGGCTCCTACGAGCAGTACTTC. It translates to CASSLMARGGSYEQYF.

The chain combines TRBV27 with TRBJ2-7, with 9 bases lining up with TRBD2. Germline V CDR1 and CDR2: MNHEY, SMNVEV (reference sequence). The trim removed 2 bases at V and 7 bases at J, leaving 6 bases unmatched. The CDR3 runs 14 residues. CDR3 bases: TGTGCCAGCAGTTTAACTAGCGGGTGGTTGGAGCAGTACTTC. Its translation is CASSLTSGWLEQYF.

The V call is TRBV5-1, the J call TRBJ2-1, with D perhaps matching TRBD2 (5 bases). With 4 bases removed from V and 4 bases from J, the gap between germline ends came to 21 bases. CDR1 is SGHRS and CDR2 is YFSETQ in the germline V gene. The CDR3 has 17 amino acids. This chain's CDR3 is CASSPRDRLMIYNEQFF. CDR3 bases: TGCGCCAGCAGCCCGAGGGATAGGCTAATGATTTACAATGAGCAGTTCTTC.

The chain carries TRBV9 and TRBJ2-3; 7 bases map to TRBD1. CDR1 and CDR2 (germline): SGDLS, YYNGEE. This CDR3 spans 15 amino acids. V was clipped by 0 bases and J by 2 bases; unmatched bases: 3. The CDR3 is CASSVGGGNTDTQYF. Here the CDR3 DNA reads TGTGCCAGCAGCGTAGGAGGGGGCAACACAGATACGCAGTATTTT.

V gene TRBV6-6 combines with J gene TRBJ2-7; weak D call: TRBD1 (6 bases). The CDR3 has 15 residues. Germline CDR1 and CDR2: MNHNY and SVGAGI (reference sequence). Trimming left V 6 bases short and J 0 bases short, with 15 bases between. The CDR3 protein is CASSSPGEDSYEQYF. The CDR3 DNA reads as TGTGCCAGCAGCTCCCCAGGGGAAGACTCCTACGAGCAGTACTTC.

This chain uses TRBV4-3 with TRBJ1-3, with no clear D. The CDR3 totals 19 residues. V lost 2 bases to trimming and J lost 0 bases, with 20 bases between them. Per the germline V gene, CDR1 is LGHNA and CDR2 is YSLEER. The CDR3 DNA is TGCGCCAGCAGCCAACAACCCGAACCCCTCGAGGACTCTGGAAACACCATATATTTT. Its protein is CASSQQPEPLEDSGNTIYF.

The rearrangement links TRBV7-6 to TRBJ1-1; D not resolved. The CDR3 is 14 residues long. Germline V gene data show CDR1 as SGHVS and CDR2 as FNYEAQ. With 5 bases removed from V and 1 base from J, the gap between germline ends came to 11 bases. The CDR3 DNA reads as TGTGCCAGCAGCAGACAAGGGAGGAACACTGAAGCTTTCTTT. Translation: CASSRQGRNTEAFF.

The sample holds a few counts of this clone. The CDR3 is CASSYSIGSGGSEQYF. The DNA of the CDR3 is TGTGCCAGCAGTTACTCGATCGGTAGCGGGGGGAGCGAGCAGTACTTC. V is TRBV6-5 and J is TRBJ2-7; TRBD2 agrees at 10 bases. Germline V gives CDR1 MNHEY, CDR2 SVGAGI. The trim removed 0 bases at V and 6 bases at J, leaving 8 bases unmatched. The CDR3 totals 16 residues.

CDR3 amino acids: CASSQETAYNEQFF. The CDR3 coding sequence is TGTGCCAGCAGCCAAGAGACAGCTTACAATGAGCAGTTCTTC. V gene TRBV4-2 combines with J gene TRBJ2-1; D might be TRBD1 (5 bases). V was pared by 0 bases and J by 4 bases, with 7 bases between. Germline V gene sequence: CDR1 LGHNA, CDR2 YNFKEQ. This CDR3 has 14 amino acids.

This chain joins TRBV4-3 and TRBJ2-3; TRBD2 might be the D (6 bases). CDR1 and CDR2 (germline): LGHNA, YSLEER. The V end lost 4 bases, the J end lost 3 bases, and 14 bases lay between the germline ends. The CDR3 sequence is 15 residues long. This CDR3 is CASSPLARGTDTQYF. The CDR3 DNA reads as TGCGCCAGCAGCCCACTAGCAAGGGGAACAGATACGCAGTATTTT.

This sequence joins TRBV2 and TRBJ1-1, with 10 bases aligning to TRBD1. Germline trimming cut 7 bases from V and 0 bases from J; bases unmatched to any gene: 5. This CDR3 is built from 15 residues. Germline assignment: CDR1 SNHLY and CDR2 FYNNEI. DNA for the CDR3: TGTGCCAGCAAGCGGGACAGGGGTGTGAACACTGAAGCTTTCTTT. It encodes CASKRDRGVNTEAFF.

The chain has TRBV2 and TRBJ1-5, with D possibly being TRBD1 (6 bases). Trimming shortened V by 0 bases and J by 7 bases, and 16 bases separated the two germline ends. CDR1 and CDR2 from the germline V gene are SNHLY and FYNNEI. The length of the CDR3 is 16 residues. The CDR3, as DNA: TGTGCCAGCAGTGAAGCGCTTGGGGGCACTGGACAGCCCCAGCATTTT. It is translated as CASSEALGGTGQPQHF.

The chain employs TRBV11-2 and TRBJ2-3; unclear D gene. V was clipped by 5 bases and J by 2 bases, with 5 bases between them. The CDR3 is 12 residues long. CDR1 is SGHAT and CDR2 is FQNNGV in the germline V gene. This CDR3 reads CASSRNTDTQYF. The CDR3 DNA follows: TGTGCCAGCAGCCGTAACACAGATACGCAGTATTTT.

V and J are TRBV18 and TRBJ1-2; TRBD1 agrees at 7 bases. This CDR3 region has 14 residues. V was pared by 6 bases and J by 2 bases, with 6 bases of the junction left unmatched. CDR1 is KGHSH and CDR2 is LQKENI in the germline V gene. The DNA for the CDR3 is TGTGCCAGCTCTGCAGGGGGAGAAAACTATGGCTACACCTTC. This translates into CASSAGGENYGYTF.

The V and J genes are TRBV11-2 and TRBJ1-4, with a possible D match to TRBD1 (5 bases). V dropped 2 bases and J dropped 8 bases, with 12 bases sitting between them. CDR1 SGHAT and CDR2 FQNNGV come from the germline V gene. The CDR3 spans 14 residues. The CDR3 sequence: CASSLWGINEKLFF. In nucleotides, the CDR3 is TGTGCCAGCAGCTTATGGGGCATTAACGAAAAACTGTTTTTT.

This clone was detected a few times. The chain links TRBV5-1 to TRBJ2-7; 12 bases map to TRBD2. Germline lookup yields CDR1 SGHRS and CDR2 YFSETQ. Trimming cost V 0 bases and J 8 bases; bases outside gene matches: 3. The CDR3 extends over 14 amino acids. The CDR3 loop reads CASSLGLAGDKQYF. Here the CDR3 DNA reads TGCGCCAGCAGCTTGGGACTAGCGGGAGATAAGCAGTACTTC.

The chain has TRBV3-1 (or the pseudogene TRBV3-2) and TRBJ2-2; 9 positions match TRBD2. V trimming: 0 bases; J trimming: 7 bases; junction bases outside the gene matches: 6. This CDR3 has 16 amino acids. Germline V gene lookup returns CDR1 LGHDT and CDR2 YNNKEL (reference sequence). DNA for the CDR3: TGTGCCAGCAGCCAAGAGGGACTAGCTGTGGGCGGGGAGCTGTTTTTT. This codes for CASSQEGLAVGGELFF.

There are a few counts of this clone. This chain links TRBV7-9 with TRBJ2-3; the match to TRBD2 covers 8 bases. Trimming cost V 5 bases and J 0 bases; bases outside gene matches: 10. The CDR3 has 17 residues. Germline CDR1 reads SEHNR; CDR2 reads FQNEAQ (reference sequence). Here the CDR3 DNA reads TGTGCCAGCAGCCCTTCGACTAGCGTCACTAGCACAGATACGCAGTATTTT. The encoded protein is CASSPSTSVTSTDTQYF.

This sequence joins TRBV11-2 and TRBJ2-1; 7 bases are shared with TRBD1. The CDR3 is made up of 13 amino acids. From germline, CDR1 is SGHAT and CDR2 FQNNGV. The ends lost 1 base at V and 8 bases at J; junction bases unmatched: 2. CDR3 DNA: TGTGCCAGCAGCTTAGGAGGGGGCGATGAGCAGTTCTTC. Translated: CASSLGGGDEQFF.

V is TRBV19 and J is TRBJ2-7; tentative D call: TRBD1 (6 bases). Germline V lookup: CDR1 LNHDA, CDR2 SQIVND (reference sequence). The CDR3 is 14 residues long. Trimming left V 4 bases short and J 5 bases short, with 15 bases between. CDR3 in amino acids: CASSTSGVSDEQYF. Here the CDR3 DNA reads TGTGCCAGTAGTACGTCAGGGGTATCAGACGAGCAGTACTTC.

This clone turned up a few times. The chain is built from TRBV7-7 and TRBJ2-2, with D perhaps matching TRBD1 (6 bases). V lost 5 bases to trimming and J lost 3 bases, with 13 bases between them. Germline lookup yields CDR1 SSHAT and CDR2 FNYEAQ (reference sequence). The CDR3 sequence is 15 residues long. Written as DNA, the CDR3 is TGTGCCAGCAGCCTCGGGACACCATACACCGGGGAGCTGTTTTTT. Translating gives CASSLGTPYTGELFF.

V gene TRBV15 combines with J gene TRBJ2-3, with D tentatively TRBD2 (5 bases). V was pared by 10 bases and J by 7 bases, with 21 bases between. Per the germline V gene, CDR1 is LNHNV and CDR2 is YYDKDF (reference sequence). This CDR3 contains 14 residues. Written as DNA, the CDR3 is TGTGCCAGCCGGGATGCTGGGAGTACATATACGCAGTATTTT. It encodes CASRDAGSTYTQYF.

This clone was counted between two and nine times. This sample includes further DNA sequences coding for the same CDR3. The chain recombines TRBV5-6 with TRBJ2-3; D perhaps matches TRBD1 (5 bases). Trimming took off 2 bases at V and 2 bases at J, with 9 bases between the two ends. CDR1 and CDR2 from the germline V gene are SGHDT and YYEEEE. The CDR3 is 14 amino acids. CDR3 residues: CASSLGGHTDTQYF. The CDR3 region has the DNA TGTGCCAGCAGCTTAGGTGGACACACAGATACGCAGTATTTT.

The chain couples TRBV7-3 to TRBJ2-7, with 13 bases fitting TRBD2. The V gene's germline CDR1 is SGHTA and CDR2 FQGTGA. Trimming took 5 bases from V and 7 from J; bases not matched to a gene: 8. This CDR3 region has 15 residues. The CDR3 loop is CASSPRTSGSGEQYF. The CDR3 coding sequence is TGTGCCAGCAGCCCAAGGACTAGCGGGAGTGGAGAGCAGTACTTC.

This chain uses TRBV19 with TRBJ1-5; D is perhaps TRBD1 (6 bases). This CDR3 is 13 amino acids long. V gave up 8 bases and J gave up 3 bases, with 11 bases separating them. The germline CDR1 and CDR2 sequences are LNHDA and SQIVND (reference sequence). This CDR3 reads CASRTVYNQPQHF. DNA of the CDR3: TGTGCCAGTCGGACAGTTTACAATCAGCCCCAGCATTTT.

The rearrangement links TRBV19 to TRBJ2-7; TRBD1 might be the D (6 bases). Trimming cost V 10 bases and J 0 bases, with 16 bases left between them. This CDR3 is built from 14 residues. From germline, CDR1 is LNHDA and CDR2 SQIVND (reference sequence). The CDR3 DNA follows: TGTGCCACCAAAAGGGACAAGAGCTCCTACGAGCAGTACTTC. This encodes CATKRDKSSYEQYF.

The V call is TRBV10-1, the J call TRBJ2-7; D is possibly TRBD1 (6 bases). CDR1 is WNHNN and CDR2 is SYGVQD in the germline V gene (reference sequence). The CDR3 has 13 amino acids. V dropped 8 bases and J dropped 4 bases, with 15 bases sitting between them. The CDR3 DNA follows: TGCGCCAGCCTTTGGGACACCCTATACGAGCAGTACTTC. This translates into CASLWDTLYEQYF.